This entry lists 18 T cell receptor beta chains sequenced from one sample in a study of OX40 agonist ivuxolimab in advanced cancers. Only in-frame clones appear in the TCRdb table, and some are missing; sequencing was by immunoSEQ multiplex PCR. Counted here are 50,000 to 55,000 clones, more than 75% occurring once; the ten biggest clones make up approximately 1.8%. The sample in question was CD4+ or CD8+ T cells sorted from blood, obtained in a trial of the OX40 agonist ivuxolimab. These receptors were obtained from an adult with an advanced solid tumor such as melanoma, head and neck, liver or kidney cancer.

V usage is TRBV4-2 and J usage is TRBJ1-2; the match to TRBD1 covers 10 bases. V was clipped by 4 bases and J by 5 bases; unmatched bases: 7. Germline CDR1 LGHNA, CDR2 YNFKEQ. This CDR3 region has 15 residues. The DNA for the CDR3 is TGTGCCAGCAGCCGACCGGCGGACAGGGGGTATGGCTACACCTTC. Its protein is CASSRPADRGYGYTF.

The chain carries TRBV12-5 and TRBJ2-7, with D perhaps matching TRBD1 (8 bases). This CDR3 region has 12 residues. CDR1 and CDR2 from the germline V gene are LGHNT and FRNRAP. V gave up 6 bases and J gave up 7 bases, with 13 bases separating them. CDR3 protein: CASGTGGDEQYV. As DNA, the CDR3 is TGTGCTAGTGGCACAGGGGGGGATGAGCAGTACGTC.

The chain has TRBV11-2 and TRBJ1-2; 7 nucleotides align to TRBD1. V lost 0 bases to trimming and J lost 3 bases; unmatched junction nucleotides: 13. Germline CDR1 is SGHAT and CDR2 is FQNNGV. This CDR3 is 18 amino acids long. CDR3 bases: TGTGCCAGCAGCTTAGAATCGGGACAGTATTTACCGTACTATGGCTACACCTTC. Amino acid sequence: CASSLESGQYLPYYGYTF.

In DNA form, the CDR3 reads TGTGCCAGCAGTCTTCTAGCGGCGAACACCGGGGAGCTGTTTTTT. Its protein is CASSLLAANTGELFF. The chain recombines TRBV27 with TRBJ2-2; 7 nucleotides match TRBD2. Germline V lookup: CDR1 MNHEY, CDR2 SMNVEV (reference sequence). J was trimmed by 0 bases and V by 5 bases; bases with no gene match: 3. The CDR3 loop spans 15 amino acids.

The rearrangement uses TRBV6-5 and TRBJ2-5, with D possibly being TRBD2 (7 bases). The CDR3 sequence is 15 residues long. Germline CDR1 and CDR2: MNHEY and SVGAGI. V lost 0 bases and J lost 4, with 12 bases in between. The CDR3 DNA reads as TGTGCCAGCAGTTACTCCGGGGGAGGGGGAGAGACCCAGTACTTC. Its protein is CASSYSGGGGETQYF.

The rearrangement joins TRBV25-1 to TRBJ1-5; 7 bases map to TRBD1. The germline V gene has CDR1 MGHDK and CDR2 SYGVNS. The CDR3 consists of 16 residues. V shed 4 bases, J shed 2 bases, and the junction held 8 bases outside the gene matches. The CDR3 is CASSGGTGQGNQPQHF. The CDR3 DNA follows: TGTGCCAGCAGTGGGGGGACCGGACAGGGCAATCAGCCCCAGCATTTT.

The chain joins TRBV18 to TRBJ2-5; 8 bases line up with TRBD2. Germline CDR1 reads KGHSH; CDR2 reads LQKENI. There are 15 residues in the CDR3. J gave up 4 bases and V 1 base, and 5 bases lay outside the gene matches. CDR3: CASSPRSGSGETQYF. In DNA form, the CDR3 reads TGTGCCAGCTCACCACGAAGCGGGAGTGGAGAGACCCAGTACTTC.

The V gene is TRBV7-2, the J gene TRBJ2-2; D remains ambiguous. Germline assignment: CDR1 SGHTA and CDR2 FQGNSA. Deletions cut 5 bases from V and 5 bases from J, with 6 bases between. This CDR3 has 12 residues. The CDR3 region has the DNA TGTGCCAGCAGCCCTTATACCGGGGAGCTGTTTTTT. Translating it yields CASSPYTGELFF.

The chain links TRBV29-1 to TRBJ1-2; D is undetermined. CDR3 length equals 13 residues. With 4 bases removed from V and 2 bases from J, the gap between germline ends came to 11 bases. The V gene's germline CDR1 is SQVTM and CDR2 ANQGSEA. CDR3 in amino acids: CSVGGGNNYGYTF. The CDR3 DNA reads as TGCAGCGTTGGGGGAGGCAACAACTATGGCTACACCTTC.

The genes are TRBV7-9 and TRBJ1-6; D is unresolved. CDR1 is SEHNR, CDR2 FQNEAQ, per germline (reference sequence). Deletions cut 6 bases from V and 5 bases from J, with 5 bases between. CDR3 length: 12 amino acids. The CDR3, as DNA: TGTGCCAGCAGTTCAGATAATTCACCCCTCCACTTT. Amino acid sequence: CASSSDNSPLHF.

The chain employs TRBV7-2 and TRBJ1-5; D uncertain. Trimming left V 4 bases short and J 6 bases short, with 16 bases between. This CDR3 region has 15 residues. Germline lookup yields CDR1 SGHTA and CDR2 FQGNSA. The CDR3 sequence: CASSSSHGLGQPQHF. As DNA, the CDR3 is TGTGCCAGCAGCTCTTCCCATGGGCTAGGTCAGCCCCAGCATTTT.

This sequence joins TRBV18 and TRBJ2-1, with 13 bases matching TRBD2. The trim removed 2 bases at V and 13 bases at J, leaving 5 bases unmatched. Per germline, CDR1 KGHSH and CDR2 LQKENI. The CDR3 is made up of 14 amino acids. The CDR3 protein is CASSPGTSGTPQFF. For the CDR3, the DNA is TGTGCCAGCTCACCAGGGACTAGCGGGACTCCTCAGTTCTTC.

This clone turned up a few times. The chain combines TRBV5-1 with TRBJ1-1; D unresolved. V lost 2 bases and J lost 2, with 4 bases in between. Per the germline V gene, CDR1 is SGHRS and CDR2 is YFSETQ. CDR3 length: 12 residues. The CDR3 region has the DNA TGCGCCAGCAGCTTCTCAAACACTGAAGCTTTCTTT. It is translated as CASSFSNTEAFF.

This rearrangement joins TRBV29-1 to TRBJ2-5; 9 bases fit TRBD2. CDR3 length equals 13 residues. V dropped 4 bases and J dropped 4; count of bases not matched to a gene: 4. Per the germline V gene, CDR1 is SQVTM and CDR2 is ANQGSEA. CDR3 loop: CSVVAGGGETQYF. In DNA, the CDR3 is TGCAGCGTTGTGGCGGGGGGGGGAGAGACCCAGTACTTC.

In DNA, the CDR3 is TGCGCCAGCAGCTTGTTCCCTTCCGTGAGCAATGAGCAGTTCTTC. Protein product: CASSLFPSVSNEQFF. The rearrangement links TRBV5-1 to TRBJ2-1; D uncertain. Germline V gives CDR1 SGHRS, CDR2 YFSETQ. CDR3 length: 15 residues. V lost 1 base, J lost 6 bases, and 14 bases lay in between.

CDR3 loop: CSAQPTGDSSGYTF. CDR3 coding DNA: TGCAGCGCTCAGCCGACAGGGGATTCGAGTGGCTACACCTTC. The rearrangement links TRBV29-1 to TRBJ1-2, with 8 bases that match TRBD1. The V segment lost 7 bases and the J segment 7 bases; nucleotides outside the gene matches: 14. This CDR3 comprises 14 residues. Germline loops: CDR1 SQVTM, CDR2 ANQGSEA.

On this clone itself: Other DNA sequences in the sample encode the same CDR3. The V gene is TRBV5-1, the J gene TRBJ1-4; 8 nucleotides match TRBD1. Germline assignment: CDR1 SGHRS and CDR2 YFSETQ. This CDR3 is built from 15 residues. V was clipped by 4 bases and J by 2 bases; unmatched bases: 4. The CDR3 DNA reads as TGCGCCAGCAGCGGCCAGGGGGCGACTAATGAAAAACTGTTTTTT. Protein sequence: CASSGQGATNEKLFF. Complete variable domain (other parts from reference TRBV5-1 and TRBJ1-4): KAGVTQTPRYLIKTRGQQVTLSCSPISGHRSVSWYQQTPGQGLQFLFEYFSETQRNKGNFPGRFSGRQFSNSRSEMNVSTLELGDSALYLCASSGQGATNEKLFFGSGTQLSVL.

CDR3 sequence (DNA): TGTGCCAGCAGTGAAGCCCCTGGGGGTCAGCCCCAGCATTTT. It codes for CASSEAPGGQPQHF. This rearrangement joins TRBV6-1 to TRBJ1-5; tentatively, D is TRBD1 (5 bases). Trimming took 0 bases from V and 6 from J, leaving 9 bases between them. From germline, CDR1 is MNHNS and CDR2 SASEGT. This CDR3 has 14 residues.